This TCR beta chain was sequenced during a study of OX40 agonist ivuxolimab in advanced cancers. In the study overall: Ivuxolimab, an antibody acting as an agonist of OX40 (CD134), was used to treat patients. Patients undergoing dose escalation presented with hepatocellular carcinoma, melanoma, renal cell or head and neck cancer. In three patients, partial responses were observed, one with hepatocellular carcinoma and two with cutaneous melanoma.

This CDR3 has 15 residues. CDR1 and CDR2 (germline): SGHNT, YYREEE (reference sequence). V gave up 0 bases and J gave up 2 bases, with 11 bases separating them. Clones were read by immunoSEQ multiplex PCR, and TCRdb kept only the in-frame ones, dropping some. In the table there are tens of thousands of clones, roughly four fifths of which are singletons. This receptor was identified in an adult with an advanced solid tumor such as melanoma, head and neck, liver or kidney cancer. Sequenced here: CD4+ or CD8+ T cells sorted from blood, sampled in a trial of the OX40 agonist ivuxolimab. The rearrangement uses TRBV5-4 and TRBJ2-5; D gene uncertain. As DNA, the CDR3 is TGTGCCAGCAGCTTGGGTGTGGTGGAACAAGAGACCCAGTACTTC. Protein product: CASSLGVVEQETQYF.